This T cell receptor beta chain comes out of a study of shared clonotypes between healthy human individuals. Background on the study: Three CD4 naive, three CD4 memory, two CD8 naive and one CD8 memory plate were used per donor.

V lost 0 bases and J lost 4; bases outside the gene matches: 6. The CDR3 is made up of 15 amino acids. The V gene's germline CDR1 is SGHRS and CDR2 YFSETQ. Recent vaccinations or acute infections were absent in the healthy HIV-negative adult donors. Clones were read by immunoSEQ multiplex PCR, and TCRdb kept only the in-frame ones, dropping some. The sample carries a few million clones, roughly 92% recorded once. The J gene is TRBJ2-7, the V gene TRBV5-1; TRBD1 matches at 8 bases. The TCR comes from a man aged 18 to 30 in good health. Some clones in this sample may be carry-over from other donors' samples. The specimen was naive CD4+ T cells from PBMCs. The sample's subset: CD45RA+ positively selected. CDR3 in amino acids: CASSLATGGWYEQYF. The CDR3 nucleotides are TGCGCCAGCAGCTTGGCAACAGGGGGGTGGTACGAGCAGTACTTC. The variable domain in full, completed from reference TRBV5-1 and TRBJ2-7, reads KAGVTQTPRYLIKTRGQQVTLSCSPISGHRSVSWYQQTPGQGLQFLFEYFSETQRNKGNFPGRFSGRQFSNSRSEMNVSTLELGDSALYLCASSLATGGWYEQYFGPGTRLTVT.